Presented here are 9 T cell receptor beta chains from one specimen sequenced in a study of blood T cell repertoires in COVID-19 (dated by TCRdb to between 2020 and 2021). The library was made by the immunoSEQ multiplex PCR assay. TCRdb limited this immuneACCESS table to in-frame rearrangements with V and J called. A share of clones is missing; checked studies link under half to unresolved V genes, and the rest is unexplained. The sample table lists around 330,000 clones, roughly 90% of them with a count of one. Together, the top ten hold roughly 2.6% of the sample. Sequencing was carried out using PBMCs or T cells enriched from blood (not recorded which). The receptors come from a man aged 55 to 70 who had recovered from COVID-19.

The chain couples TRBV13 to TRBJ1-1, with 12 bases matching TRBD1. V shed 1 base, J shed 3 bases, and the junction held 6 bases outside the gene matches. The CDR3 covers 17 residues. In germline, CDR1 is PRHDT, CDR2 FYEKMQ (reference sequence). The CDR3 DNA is TGTGCCAGCAGCTTAGATGGGGGACAGGGGGCAGACACTGAAGCTTTCTTT. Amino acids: CASSLDGGQGADTEAFF.

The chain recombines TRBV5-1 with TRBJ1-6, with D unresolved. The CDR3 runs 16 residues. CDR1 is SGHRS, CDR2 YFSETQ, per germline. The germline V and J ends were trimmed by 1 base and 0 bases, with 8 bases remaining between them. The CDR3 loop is CASSLFGSSYNSPLHF. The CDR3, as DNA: TGCGCCAGCAGCTTGTTCGGGAGCTCCTATAATTCACCCCTCCACTTT.

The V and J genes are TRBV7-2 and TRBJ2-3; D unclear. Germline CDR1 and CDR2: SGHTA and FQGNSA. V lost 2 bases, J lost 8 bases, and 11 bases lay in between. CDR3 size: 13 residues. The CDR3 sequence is CASSLSGQSTQYF. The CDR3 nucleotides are TGTGCCAGCAGCTTATCAGGTCAGAGTACGCAGTATTTT. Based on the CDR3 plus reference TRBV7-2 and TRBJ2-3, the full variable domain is GAGVSQSPSNKVTEKGKDVELRCDPISGHTALYWYRQSLGQGLEFLIYFQGNSAPDKSGLPSDRFSAERTGGSVSTLTIQRTQQEDSAVYLCASSLSGQSTQYFGPGTRLTVL.

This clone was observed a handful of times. The DNA of the CDR3 is TGTGCCAGCAGCCCACAGGGGGTCGGCTATGGCTACACCTTC. Amino acid sequence: CASSPQGVGYGYTF. This rearrangement joins TRBV27 to TRBJ1-2; 8 nucleotides agree with TRBD1. Looked up from germline, CDR1 is MNHEY and CDR2 is SMNVEV (reference sequence). CDR3 length equals 14 residues. V dropped 6 bases and J dropped 4; count of bases not matched to a gene: 7.

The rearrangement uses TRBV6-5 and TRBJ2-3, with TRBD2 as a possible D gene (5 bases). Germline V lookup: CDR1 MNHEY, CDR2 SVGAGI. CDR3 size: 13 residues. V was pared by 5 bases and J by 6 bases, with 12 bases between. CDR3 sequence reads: CASSRSGFDTQYF. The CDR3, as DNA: TGTGCCAGCAGTCGCTCGGGGTTCGATACGCAGTATTTT.

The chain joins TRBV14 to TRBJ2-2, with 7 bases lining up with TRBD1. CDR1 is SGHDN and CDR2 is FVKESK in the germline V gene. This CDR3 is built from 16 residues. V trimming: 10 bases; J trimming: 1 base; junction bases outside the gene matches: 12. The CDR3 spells CATARTGQRNTGELFF. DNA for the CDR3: TGTGCCACCGCCAGGACGGGACAGAGGAACACCGGGGAGCTGTTTTTT.

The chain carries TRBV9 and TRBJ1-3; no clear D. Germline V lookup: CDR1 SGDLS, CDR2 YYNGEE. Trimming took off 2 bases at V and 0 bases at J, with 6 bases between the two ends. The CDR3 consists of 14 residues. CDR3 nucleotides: TGTGCCAGCAGCGTGACGGGCTCTGGAAACACCATATATTTT. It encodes CASSVTGSGNTIYF.

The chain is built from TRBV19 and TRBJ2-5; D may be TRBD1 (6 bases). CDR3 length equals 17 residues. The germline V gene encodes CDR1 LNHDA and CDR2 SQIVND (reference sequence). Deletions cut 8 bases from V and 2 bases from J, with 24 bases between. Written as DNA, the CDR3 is TGTGCCAGTGCGTACGGCTTCGGACAGAGAGAACAAGAGACCCAGTACTTC. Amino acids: CASAYGFGQREQETQYF.

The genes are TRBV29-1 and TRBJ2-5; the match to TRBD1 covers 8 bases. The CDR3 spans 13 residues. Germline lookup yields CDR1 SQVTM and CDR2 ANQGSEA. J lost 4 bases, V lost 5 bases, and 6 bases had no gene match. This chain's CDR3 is CSVHGQGVETQYF. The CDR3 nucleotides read TGCAGCGTTCACGGACAGGGAGTAGAGACCCAGTACTTC.